This record covers a single T cell receptor (beta chain). Its antigen is unknown. Between the trimmed V and J ends, which lost 0 bases and 4 bases, there was a span of 10 bases. The CDR3 covers 14 residues. Germline values: CDR1 GTSNPN, CDR2 SVGIG (reference sequence). Produced via immunoSEQ multiplex PCR; TCRdb's table is partial and in-frame only. The repertoire holds tens of thousands of clones, around nine tenths seen once, with 10% in the top ten. This sample was taken from a study of T cell responses to AZD1222 COVID-19 vaccine. Findings and caveats of the study: Spike-specific TCR breadth and depth grew following two AZD1222 doses.

The origin of this receptor is an adult in good health. The J gene is TRBJ1-3, the V gene TRBV30; a possible D gene is TRBD1 (5 bases). Sequencing used peripheral blood, obtained on day 0 of MenACWY control vaccination. In nucleotides, the CDR3 is TGTGCCTGGAGTGTAGGGGTTTCCGGAAACACCATATATTTT. Translated: CAWSVGVSGNTIYF.